This T cell receptor (beta chain) was retrieved from a study of cytomegalovirus exposure and HLA in healthy donors. All donors participated as healthy donors of bone marrow. Findings and limits, study-wide: Reportedly, TCR beta sequences accurately predicted HLA-A and HLA-B alleles in most subjects. TCR beta sequences numbering under 20,000 were associated with HLA alleles at 0.05 false discovery rate in a later analysis. Later analysis identified a missense DCLRE1C variant that was linked to TCR beta V- and J-gene trimming.

PCR amplification relied on 60 Vbeta primers (plus 13 Jbeta primers). The data were produced by immunoSEQ multiplex PCR, yet TCRdb's version contains in-frame clones alone and is incomplete. The table lists over 130,000 clones, around 82% of them singletons. A note on this clone: Its target is not known. Other nucleotide sequences from this sample produce the same CDR3.

Trimming stripped 3 bases from V and 3 bases from J, with 8 bases between. This CDR3 spans 13 amino acids. From germline, CDR1 is KGHSH and CDR2 LQKENI. This TCR was recovered from a woman between 40 and 50 years old in good health and CMV-seropositive. The chain is built from TRBV18 and TRBJ1-1; unclear D gene. Sequencing input: PBMCs. Written as DNA, the CDR3 is TGTGCCAGCTCACCTTCGAGGGACACTGAAGCTTTCTTT. This codes for CASSPSRDTEAFF.